This T cell receptor beta chain was found in a study of naive and memory T cell subsets. Study results and limitations: A few larger clonotypes appeared in naive repertoires, especially CD8, possibly memory cells re-expressing CD45RA. From naive to CM, EM and EMRA, diversity decreased and Gini increased.

CMV status came from CD4+ IFNgamma after overnight CMV lysate stimulation. Cells stained for CD3, CD4, CD8, CD45RA and CD27 were sorted into four subsets. An equimolar mix of two oligonucleotides served as the beta constant-region primer for TRBC1 and TRBC2. Ligated cDNA was amplified by four rounds of PCR with nested alpha and beta constant-region primers and SP2. Via MiXCR, TCRdb re-called the UMI-ligation and nested PCR reads, giving one row per CDR3 protein. The data show around 140,000 distinct CDR3 sequences, roughly 22% seen once. V shed 0 bases and J shed 5 bases, with 11 bases lying between them. From germline, CDR1 is MNHEY and CDR2 SVGAGI. The CDR3 has 14 residues. On this clonotype: Its cognate antigen is unknown.

This clonotype originated in a human donor in good health. Specimen: naive CD4+ T cells from blood. The J gene is TRBJ2-7, the V gene TRBV6-5; D not resolved. CDR3 residues: CASSYSMARNEQYF. The DNA for the CDR3 is TGTGCCAGCAGTTACTCGATGGCCAGAAACGAGCAGTACTTC.